This passage covers 21 T cell receptor beta chains from one sample sequenced in a study of shared clonotypes between healthy human individuals. TCRdb keeps only in-frame clones here, not all; method: immunoSEQ multiplex PCR. Of around 2,000,000 clones listed, just under 95% are singletons. Selected positively for CCR7 and CD45RO-negative, naive CD8 cells excluded terminally differentiated effector memory CD45RA+ cells. The specimen sequenced was naive CD8+ T cells sorted from blood. The receptors stem from a man between 18 and 29 years old in good health.

About this clone: At one end, the junction sequence differs from germline, possibly due to a read error. The chain joins TRBV4-1 to TRBJ2-7; 7 bases align to TRBD1. In germline, CDR1 is MGHRA, CDR2 YSYEKL. This CDR3 is 15 amino acids long. The CDR3 nucleotides are TGCGCCAGCAGCCAGAGACAGGGAAGCTCCTACGGGCAGTACTTC. This codes for CASSQRQGSSYGQYF.

This chain connects TRBV9 to TRBJ2-1; a weak D match, TRBD1 (6 bases). Trimming removed 4 bases at V and 0 bases at J, with 23 bases between. CDR1 SGDLS and CDR2 YYNGEE come from the germline V gene. The CDR3 is 19 residues long. The CDR3 spells CASSPRDIAPYSSYNEQFF. In DNA form, the CDR3 reads TGTGCCAGCAGCCCCCGGGACATCGCTCCTTATAGCTCCTACAATGAGCAGTTCTTC.

The chain employs TRBV27 and TRBJ1-5, with D uncertain. CDR1 MNHEY and CDR2 SMNVEV come from the germline V gene (reference sequence). The CDR3 consists of 13 residues. Deletions cut 3 bases from V and 5 bases from J, with 8 bases between. The CDR3 sequence is CASSFSVYQPQHF. CDR3 sequence (DNA): TGTGCCAGCAGTTTTTCAGTGTATCAGCCCCAGCATTTT.

CDR3 sequence (DNA): TGTGCCAGCAGCCAAGATCCGATGACAGGGCCATACGAGCAGTACTTC. Protein product: CASSQDPMTGPYEQYF. The rearrangement links TRBV14 to TRBJ2-7; 7 bases agree with TRBD1. The germline gives CDR1 SGHDN, CDR2 FVKESK. The CDR3 spans 16 residues. The V gene end was trimmed by 0 bases and the J gene end by 4 bases; junction bases not matched to a gene: 9.

The rearrangement links TRBV15 to TRBJ1-5; 10 bases are a match to TRBD1. With V trimmed by 5 bases and J by 0 bases, 13 bases remained unmatched. The V gene's germline CDR1 is LNHNV and CDR2 YYDKDF (reference sequence). This CDR3 has 19 residues. The CDR3 is CATSPQLEGQGNSNQPQHF. As DNA, the CDR3 is TGTGCCACCAGCCCCCAATTGGAGGGACAGGGGAATAGCAATCAGCCCCAGCATTTT.

About this clone: This specimen includes other DNA sequences encoding the same CDR3. The chain uses TRBV4-1 and TRBJ1-1; tentative D call: TRBD1 (5 bases). The CDR3 length is 15 residues. The V and J ends lost 0 bases and 3 bases respectively, with 11 bases between them. CDR1 is MGHRA and CDR2 is YSYEKL in the germline V gene. CDR3 amino acids: CASSQDWGRDTEAFF. The CDR3 coding sequence is TGCGCCAGCAGCCAAGACTGGGGACGGGACACTGAAGCTTTCTTT.

The chain carries TRBV19 and TRBJ1-1; D not resolved. The germline V gene has CDR1 LNHDA and CDR2 SQIVND (reference sequence). The length of the CDR3 is 15 residues. Trimming took 5 bases from V and 0 from J, leaving 13 bases between them. CDR3 amino acids: CASSEGTVMNTEAFF. The CDR3 nucleotides read TGTGCCAGTAGTGAAGGTACTGTAATGAACACTGAAGCTTTCTTT.

This clone was recorded once. The rearrangement uses TRBV19 and TRBJ2-7, with no clear D. The length of the CDR3 is 14 residues. With 3 bases removed from V and 2 bases from J, the gap between germline ends came to 11 bases. Germline assignment: CDR1 LNHDA and CDR2 SQIVND (reference sequence). Here the CDR3 reads CASSMSAGAYEQYF. CDR3 DNA: TGTGCCAGTAGTATGTCCGCAGGAGCCTACGAGCAGTACTTC.

The V and J genes are TRBV4-3 and TRBJ1-4; D not resolved. The CDR3 length is 15 residues. V gave up 1 base and J gave up 4 bases, with 10 bases separating them. Germline V gives CDR1 LGHNA, CDR2 YSLEER. DNA of the CDR3: TGCGCCAGCAGCCAAGCCCCGACCCTTAATGAAAAACTGTTTTTT. This codes for CASSQAPTLNEKLFF.

The chain carries TRBV11-2 and TRBJ2-5; D remains ambiguous. This CDR3 has 11 residues. Germline V lookup: CDR1 SGHAT, CDR2 FQNNGV. Trimming removed 10 bases from V and 5 bases from J, with 11 bases in between. The CDR3, as DNA: TGTGCCAACCAGGCCGGGGAGACCCAGTACTTC. Translation: CANQAGETQYF.

J is TRBJ2-7 and V is TRBV2; D may correspond to TRBD1 or TRBD2 (5 bases each). From germline, CDR1 is SNHLY and CDR2 FYNNEI. V dropped 7 bases and J dropped 0 bases, with 13 bases sitting between them. This CDR3 comprises 14 residues. CDR3 in DNA: TGTGCCAGCATTTGGGGACGGGACTCCTACGAGCAGTACTTC. Residues: CASIWGRDSYEQYF.

This clone was found a few times. The chain carries TRBV28 and TRBJ2-1, with unresolved D. The CDR3 sequence is 17 residues long. The V and J ends lost 6 bases and 0 bases respectively, with 18 bases between them. CDR1 is MDHEN and CDR2 is SYDVKM in the germline V gene. CDR3 loop: CASSLVVPMSSYNEQFF. The CDR3, as DNA: TGTGCCAGCAGCCTGGTAGTCCCAATGAGCTCCTACAATGAGCAGTTCTTC.

This clone was counted a single time. This sample includes further DNA sequences coding for the same CDR3. The rearrangement uses TRBV19 and TRBJ1-1, with 10 bases that match TRBD1. Germline lookup yields CDR1 LNHDA and CDR2 SQIVND (reference sequence). With V trimmed by 5 bases and J by 4 bases, 4 bases remained unmatched. The CDR3 is 14 residues long. The CDR3 loop reads CASSPWTGGTEAFF. CDR3 bases: TGTGCCAGTAGTCCTTGGACAGGGGGCACTGAAGCTTTCTTT. Together with reference TRBV19 and TRBJ1-1, the CDR3 gives the full variable domain: DGGITQSPKYLFRKEGQNVTLSCEQNLNHDAMYWYRQDPGQGLRLIYYSQIVNDFQKGDIAEGYSVSREKKESFPLTVTSAQKNPTAFYLCASSPWTGGTEAFFGQGTRLTVV.

The chain links TRBV5-4 to TRBJ2-5; D gene uncertain. The V gene's germline CDR1 is SGHNT and CDR2 YYREEE (reference sequence). V lost 2 bases and J lost 0, with 5 bases in between. The CDR3 is 13 amino acids. The CDR3 DNA reads TGTGCCAGCAGCTTAGGGTACCAAGAGACCCAGTACTTC. It is translated as CASSLGYQETQYF. Full variable domain (rest looked up from reference TRBV5-4 and TRBJ2-5): ETGVTQSPTHLIKTRGQQVTLRCSSQSGHNTVSWYQQALGQGPQFIFQYYREEENGRGNFPPRFSGLQFPNYSSELNVNALELDDSALYLCASSLGYQETQYFGPGTRLLVL.

The chain carries TRBV9 and TRBJ2-7; 9 positions agree with TRBD1. This CDR3 region has 14 residues. Trimming removed 4 bases from V and 2 bases from J; junction bases left unmatched: 4. CDR1 is SGDLS and CDR2 is YYNGEE in the germline V gene. For the CDR3, the DNA is TGTGCCAGCAGCACAGGACAGGGGACCTACGAGCAGTACTTC. Translation gives CASSTGQGTYEQYF.

The chain uses TRBV4-1 and TRBJ2-7; D unresolved. V lost 0 bases to trimming and J lost 2 bases, with 11 bases between them. Germline values: CDR1 MGHRA, CDR2 YSYEKL. The CDR3 is 15 residues long. This CDR3 reads CASSQERQATYEQYF. CDR3 bases: TGCGCCAGCAGCCAAGAGAGGCAGGCTACCTACGAGCAGTACTTC.

The chain combines TRBV7-9 with TRBJ2-5; a weak D match, TRBD2 (6 bases). V dropped 2 bases and J dropped 0 bases, with 13 bases sitting between them. Germline CDR1 is SEHNR and CDR2 is FQNEAQ (reference sequence). CDR3 size: 16 residues. CDR3 bases: TGTGCCAGCAGCTTAAATTTTGGGGGGTACCAAGAGACCCAGTACTTC. Its protein product is CASSLNFGGYQETQYF.

This clone has a single count. This sample also contains other DNA sequences that code for the same CDR3. The rearrangement uses TRBV7-9 and TRBJ2-1; 7 bases are shared with TRBD1. Unmatched junction bases numbered 2, after V lost 5 bases and J lost 7 bases. The CDR3 extends over 12 amino acids. Germline V gene lookup returns CDR1 SEHNR and CDR2 FQNEAQ (reference sequence). CDR3 nucleotide sequence: TGTGCCAGCAGCCCAGGGGGAAATGAGCAGTTCTTC. Protein product: CASSPGGNEQFF.

V usage is TRBV5-1 and J usage is TRBJ2-7; D ambiguous. This CDR3 spans 14 amino acids. Trimming cost V 4 bases and J 2 bases, with 13 bases left between them. Germline V lookup: CDR1 SGHRS, CDR2 YFSETQ. DNA of the CDR3: TGCGCCAGCAGCCAAGATAATTCCCCCTACGAGCAGTACTTC. Protein sequence: CASSQDNSPYEQYF.

J is TRBJ2-5 and V is TRBV4-1; D may be TRBD1 or TRBD2 (6 bases each). Trimming shortened V by 3 bases and J by 5 bases, and 16 bases separated the two germline ends. The CDR3 sequence is 15 residues long. The germline CDR1 and CDR2 sequences are MGHRA and YSYEKL. CDR3 sequence reads: CASSQTPGAGETQYF. In DNA, the CDR3 is TGCGCCAGCAGCCAGACTCCGGGGGCAGGGGAGACCCAGTACTTC.

The chain uses TRBV5-1 and TRBJ2-7; D is uncertain. CDR3 size: 13 residues. Germline V gene lookup returns CDR1 SGHRS and CDR2 YFSETQ. V lost 4 bases and J lost 6, with 14 bases in between. CDR3 sequence: CASSPQGVSEQYF. CDR3 coding DNA: TGCGCCAGCAGCCCCCAAGGTGTATCCGAGCAGTACTTC.